The clone carrying this T cell receptor (beta chain) was seen at least ten times. Antigen unknown. The CDR3 runs to 13 residues. V was shortened by 6 bases and J by 0 bases, with 8 bases between the two germline ends. Germline V gene data show CDR1 as MNHNS and CDR2 as SASEGT. Study-level results: The TCR gene usage of tumor memory CD4+ T cells clustered together with blood and lymph node memory CD4+ cells and with lymph node naive CD4+ cells.

Treg sorting used a CD4+CD25+CD127-/low gate. Semi-nested PCR with Nested Universal Primer A followed constant-region reverse priming of full-length variable regions. TCRdb fed the 5' RACE reads into MiXCR, producing one record per CDR3 protein. Among 35,000 to 50,000 distinct CDR3 sequences listed, 20% to 25% were seen once. This clonotype was sampled from a female donor with breast cancer. The sequencing input was Tregs sorted from blood. This chain joins TRBV6-1 and TRBJ1-1; D remains ambiguous. CDR3 bases: TGTGCCAGCAGGGAGAAGATGAACACTGAAGCTTTCTTT. It encodes CASREKMNTEAFF.